These 4 T cell receptor beta chains were all obtained from the same sample, sequenced in a study of blood T cell repertoires in COVID-19. Sequenced by immunoSEQ multiplex PCR; TCRdb stores in-frame clones only, minus some. The sample contains 150,000 to 200,000 clones, around 81% of which appear only once. The specimen sequenced was peripheral blood. These receptors were taken from a man aged 55 to 70 with active or convalescent COVID-19.

On this clone: The sample holds other DNA sequences that translate to the same CDR3. The chain has TRBV28 and TRBJ1-4; D is unclear. The CDR3 totals 12 residues. Germline CDR1 MDHEN, CDR2 SYDVKM. V lost 3 bases and J 7 bases, leaving 6 bases between the germline ends. The CDR3 DNA reads TGTGCCAGCAGTTTCTCCGGTGAAAAACTGTTTTTT. This codes for CASSFSGEKLFF.

The chain employs TRBV6-5 and TRBJ1-2; TRBD1 is a possible D gene (5 bases). Trimming cost V 2 bases and J 6 bases, with 10 bases left between them. The CDR3 sequence is 13 residues long. The germline V gene encodes CDR1 MNHEY and CDR2 SVGAGI. The CDR3 nucleotides read TGTGCCAGCAGTTACGCAGGGAATGATGGCTACACCTTC. Residues: CASSYAGNDGYTF.

V gene TRBV10-3 combines with J gene TRBJ2-7; TRBD1 matches at 10 bases. CDR3 length equals 13 residues. Per the germline V gene, CDR1 is ENHRY and CDR2 is SYGVKD. J lost 5 bases, V lost 9 bases, and 7 bases had no gene match. The CDR3 nucleotides read TGTGCCATACGTGACAGGGGGCGGAACGAGCAGTACTTC. This sequence encodes CAIRDRGRNEQYF.

The rearrangement uses TRBV19 and TRBJ2-6; 7 bases agree with TRBD1. The CDR3 covers 16 residues. Looked up from germline, CDR1 is LNHDA and CDR2 is SQIVND (reference sequence). The V segment lost 8 bases and the J segment 2 bases; nucleotides outside the gene matches: 9. CDR3 coding DNA: TGTGCCAGTTGCTCACAGGGGACACCTGGGGCCAACGTCCTGACTTTC. As protein: CASCSQGTPGANVLTF.